This is a list of T cell receptor beta chains from one sample in a study of cytomegalovirus exposure and HLA in healthy donors. Profiling relied on immunoSEQ multiplex PCR, and the TCRdb table lists in-frame clones only, not all of them. The repertoire consists of over 120,000 clones, with roughly 70% occurring once and the leading ten covering 2.1%. Input material: PBMCs. The receptors originated from a woman aged 55-69 years in good health and CMV-seropositive. CDR3s include the opening cysteine and the closing phenylalanine or tryptophan. The order of the fields is CDR3 protein, V gene.

CDR3aa: CASMESRNQPQHF
v_gene: TRBV6-6

CDR3aa: CASIATGKNYEQYF
v_gene: TRBV6-5

CDR3aa: CASSHRQGSGFEQFF
v_gene: TRBV4-1

CDR3aa: CASRGQWVNTEAFF
v_gene: TRBV5-1

CDR3aa: CASSLGTGSYGYTF
v_gene: TRBV19

CDR3aa: CASSESHGNQPQHF
v_gene: TRBV25-1

CDR3aa: CASSIGKKTGGQPQHF
v_gene: TRBV19

CDR3aa: CASSFNGGPNEQFF
v_gene: TRBV5-1

CDR3aa: CASSPERGGFNEQFF
v_gene: TRBV5-1

CDR3aa: CASSYSILDYNNEQFF
v_gene: TRBV6-5

CDR3aa: CASSEAQQGKTYGYTF
v_gene: TRBV6-1

CDR3aa: CASSMDRGTDTQYF
v_gene: TRBV5-1

CDR3aa: CASSFGLRGRSGANVLTF
v_gene: TRBV28

CDR3aa: CAISESSGGYTF
v_gene: TRBV10-3

CDR3aa: CASSLAGLAGGHTGELFF
v_gene: TRBV13

CDR3aa: CASRNRGQQPQHF
v_gene: TRBV6-5

CDR3aa: CASSLSLLLGNQPQHF
v_gene: TRBV28

CDR3aa: CASSPTSGNTGELFF
v_gene: TRBV5-1

CDR3aa: CSVERDGNYEQYF
v_gene: TRBV29-1

CDR3aa: CASSRGMRETQYF
v_gene: TRBV7-3

CDR3aa: CASSSWTETNTEAFF
v_gene: TRBV5-6

CDR3aa: CASKLLAVPYEQYF
v_gene: TRBV2

CDR3aa: CASSDAGNYEQYF
v_gene: TRBV25-1

CDR3aa: CASSPGGDTGELFF
v_gene: TRBV7-3

CDR3aa: CASSPEVRGPEAFF
v_gene: TRBV5-1

CDR3aa: CASSAERVNEQFF
v_gene: TRBV6-4

CDR3aa: CAIRKMEGNTEAFF
v_gene: TRBV10-3

CDR3aa: CASSDQGATNEKLFF
v_gene: TRBV19

CDR3aa: CASSLSPPPDTEAFF
v_gene: TRBV27

CDR3aa: CASSPPGGTTYEQYF
v_gene: TRBV5-4

CDR3aa: CASSWGQGAYEQYF
v_gene: TRBV6-5

CDR3aa: CASSRPGQGKGNEQFF
v_gene: TRBV28

CDR3aa: CASSYGRGGGFQPQHF
v_gene: TRBV6-5

CDR3aa: CASSERGGTEAFF
v_gene: TRBV9

CDR3aa: CASSLRQGPNVLTF
v_gene: TRBV2

CDR3aa: CASSIFPQSRTQYF
v_gene: TRBV19

CDR3aa: CASSYGTGVYEQYF
v_gene: TRBV6-5

CDR3aa: CASSLDRDQPQHF
v_gene: TRBV5-1

CDR3aa: CASSNQRTGVNEQFF
v_gene: TRBV6-1

CDR3aa: CASFDLPSTDTQYF
v_gene: TRBV6-6

CDR3aa: CASVLRGTQETQYF
v_gene: TRBV5-6

CDR3aa: CASSRVDNEQFF
v_gene: TRBV11-3

CDR3aa: CASTKLAYNEQFF
v_gene: TRBV2

CDR3aa: CASRIRDRGVWDEQYF
v_gene: TRBV5-6

CDR3aa: CASSLTQGHGYTF
v_gene: TRBV7-6

CDR3aa: CASSLDPGDTIYTF
v_gene: TRBV11-2

CDR3aa: CASSPNSRAVQETQYF
v_gene: TRBV18

CDR3aa: CASRPRRAGVGQPQHF
v_gene: TRBV28

CDR3aa: CASSLDRATDTQYF
v_gene: TRBV25-1

CDR3aa: CASSIGLAGTVRWQETQYF
v_gene: TRBV7-9

CDR3aa: CASSVDSGITDTQYF
v_gene: TRBV9

CDR3aa: CASSRGTSGPQETQYF
v_gene: TRBV7-9

CDR3aa: CAWRLMNTEAFF
v_gene: TRBV30

CDR3aa: CARSYELRGSVEKLFF
v_gene: TRBV5-3

CDR3aa: CASSHRQGGYGYTF
v_gene: TRBV6-5

CDR3aa: CASSLATSSNEQYF
v_gene: TRBV11-2

CDR3aa: CASSPGRYNEQFF
v_gene: TRBV18

CDR3aa: CASSYTGSSNQPQHF
v_gene: TRBV9

CDR3aa: CASSLGHIYEQYF
v_gene: TRBV11-2